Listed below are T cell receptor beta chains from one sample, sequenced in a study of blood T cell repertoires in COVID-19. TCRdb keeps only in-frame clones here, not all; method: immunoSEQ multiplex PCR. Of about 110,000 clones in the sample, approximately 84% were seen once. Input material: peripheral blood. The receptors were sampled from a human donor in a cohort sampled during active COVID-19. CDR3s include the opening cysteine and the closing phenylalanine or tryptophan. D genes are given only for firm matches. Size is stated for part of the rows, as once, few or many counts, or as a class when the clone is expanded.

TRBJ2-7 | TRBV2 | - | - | CASMTSSFYEQYF | TGTGCCAGCATGACTAGTTCCTTCTACGAGCAGTACTTC
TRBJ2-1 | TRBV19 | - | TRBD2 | CASSTNGRLTYNEQFF | TGTGCCAGTAGTACTAACGGGAGGCTCACCTACAATGAGCAGTTCTTC
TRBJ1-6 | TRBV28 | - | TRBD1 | CASTSPGQGANSPLHF | TGTGCCAGCACCTCGCCGGGACAGGGAGCTAATTCACCCCTCCACTTT
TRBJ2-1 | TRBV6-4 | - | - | CASRSLRESSYNEQFF | TGTGCCAGCAGGTCCTTGAGGGAGAGCTCCTACAATGAGCAGTTCTTC
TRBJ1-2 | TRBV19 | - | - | CASSIPQILYGYTF | TGTGCCAGTAGTATTCCACAGATCCTCTATGGCTACACCTTC
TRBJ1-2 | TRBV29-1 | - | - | CSVDQGIYTF | TGCAGCGTGGACCAGGGGATTTACACCTTC
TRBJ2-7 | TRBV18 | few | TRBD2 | CASSPALAGGFSYEQYF | TGTGCCAGCTCACCCGCACTAGCGGGAGGATTCTCCTACGAGCAGTACTTC
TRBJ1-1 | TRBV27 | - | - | CASRPGHLNTEAFF | TGTGCCAGCAGACCGGGACATTTGAACACTGAAGCTTTCTTT
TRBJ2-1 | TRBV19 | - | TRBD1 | CATTMTGLSYNEQFF | TGTGCCACGACCATGACAGGGCTGTCCTACAATGAGCAGTTCTTC
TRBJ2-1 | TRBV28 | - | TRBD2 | CASGKTGLEDDEQFF | TGTGCCAGCGGAAAAACGGGACTAGAAGACGATGAGCAGTTCTTC
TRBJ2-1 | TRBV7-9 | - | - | CASSPPHRYNEQFF | TGTGCCAGCAGCCCGCCCCACAGGTACAATGAGCAGTTCTTC
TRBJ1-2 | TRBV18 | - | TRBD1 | CASSPTGGPTGYTF | TGTGCCAGCTCACCAACAGGGGGCCCTACTGGCTACACCTTC
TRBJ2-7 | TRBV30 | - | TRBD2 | CAWTSGGTRYEQYF | TGTGCCTGGACTTCCGGGGGGACGAGGTACGAGCAGTACTTC
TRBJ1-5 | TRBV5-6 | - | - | CASSLGASNQPQHF | TGTGCCAGCAGCTTGGGGGCAAGCAATCAGCCCCAGCATTTT
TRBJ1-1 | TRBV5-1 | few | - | CASSLGQMNTEAFF | TGCGCCAGCAGCTTGGGACAGATGAACACTGAAGCTTTCTTT
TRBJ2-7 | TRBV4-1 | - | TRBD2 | CASSPKPGLRYEQYF | TGCGCCAGCAGCCCAAAACCGGGACTACGATACGAGCAGTACTTC
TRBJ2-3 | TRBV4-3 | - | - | CASSQGGGKGEYF | TGCGCCAGCAGCCAAGGTGGGGGCAAGGGGGAGTATTTT
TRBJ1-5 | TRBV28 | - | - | CASTMGGQPQHF | TGTGCCAGCACCATGGGGGGTCAGCCCCAGCATTTT
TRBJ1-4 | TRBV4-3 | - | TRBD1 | CASSQAGGAGEKLFF | TGCGCCAGCAGCCAAGCAGGGGGCGCGGGTGAAAAACTGTTTTTT
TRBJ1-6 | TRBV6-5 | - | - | CASSYSVLGGNSPLHF | TGTGCCAGCAGTTACTCAGTGTTGGGGGGTAATTCACCCCTCCACTTT
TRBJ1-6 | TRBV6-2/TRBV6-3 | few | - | CASSLPGGSHNSPLHF | TGTGCCAGCAGCCTCCCGGGGGGGAGTCATAATTCACCCCTCCACTTT
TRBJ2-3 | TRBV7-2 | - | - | CASRTASTDTQYF | TGTGCCAGCAGGACAGCTAGCACAGATACGCAGTATTTT
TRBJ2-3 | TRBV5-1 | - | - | CASSLGTPPTDTQYF | TGCGCCAGCAGCCTTGGGACTCCCCCCACAGATACGCAGTATTTT
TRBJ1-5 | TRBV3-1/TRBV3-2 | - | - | CASSSMRQTDQPQHF | TGTGCCAGCAGCTCGATGAGACAGACCGATCAGCCCCAGCATTTT
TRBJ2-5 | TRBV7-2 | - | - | CASSLVRGRETQYF | TGTGCCAGCAGCTTAGTCAGGGGAAGGGAGACCCAGTACTTC
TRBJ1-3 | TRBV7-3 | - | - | CASSPQGSAGNTIYF | TGTGCCAGCAGCCCCCAGGGTTCGGCTGGAAACACCATATATTTT
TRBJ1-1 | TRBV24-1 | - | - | CATSDFTGSEAFF | TGTGCCACCAGTGATTTCACAGGGTCTGAAGCTTTCTTT
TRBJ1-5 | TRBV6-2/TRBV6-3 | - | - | CASSYSGGRVNQPQHF | TGTGCCAGCAGTTACTCGGGTGGCAGGGTCAATCAGCCCCAGCATTTT
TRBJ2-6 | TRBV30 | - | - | CAGVSGANVLTF | TGTGCTGGAGTTTCTGGGGCCAACGTCCTGACTTTC
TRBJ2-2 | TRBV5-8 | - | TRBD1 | CASSLLGQYTGELFF | TGTGCCAGCAGCTTGTTGGGACAGTACACCGGGGAGCTGTTTTTT
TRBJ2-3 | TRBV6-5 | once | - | CASSSGYTQYF | TGTGCCAGCAGTTCAGGTTATACGCAGTATTTT
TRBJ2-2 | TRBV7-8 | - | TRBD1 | CASRARDRGAGELFF | TGTGCCAGCAGGGCCCGGGACAGGGGGGCCGGGGAGCTGTTTTTT
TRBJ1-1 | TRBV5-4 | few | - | CASSLDMNTEAFF | TGTGCCAGCAGCCTGGACATGAACACTGAAGCTTTCTTT
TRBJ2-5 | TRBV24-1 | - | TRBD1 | CATSVQGAVETQYF | TGTGCCACCAGTGTACAGGGGGCGGTGGAGACCCAGTACTTC
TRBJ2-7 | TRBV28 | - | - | CASTSNYEQYF | TGTGCCAGCACCTCTAACTACGAGCAGTACTTC
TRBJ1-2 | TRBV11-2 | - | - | CASSSPLILGYTF | TGTGCCAGCAGCTCGCCCTTGATCCTAGGCTACACCTTC
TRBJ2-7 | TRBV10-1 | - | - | CASSARDSSYEQYF | TGCGCCAGCAGTGCCCGAGACTCGTCCTACGAGCAGTACTTC
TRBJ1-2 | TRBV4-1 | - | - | CASSQGDRPYGYTF | TGCGCCAGCAGCCAAGGTGACAGACCCTATGGCTACACCTTC
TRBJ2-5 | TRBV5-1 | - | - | CASSLDSPETQYF | TGCGCCAGCAGCTTGGATAGTCCAGAGACCCAGTACTTC
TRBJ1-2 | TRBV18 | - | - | CASSPLVGSGSNYGYTF | TGTGCCAGCTCACCACTGGTTGGCAGCGGATCTAACTATGGCTACACCTTC
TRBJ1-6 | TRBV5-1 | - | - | CASSAKIDSSYNSPLHF | TGCGCCAGCAGCGCCAAGATCGACAGCTCCTATAATTCACCCCTCCACTTT
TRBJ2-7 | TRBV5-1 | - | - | CASSLDPSSYEQYF | TGCGCCAGCAGCTTGGATCCGAGCTCCTACGAGCAGTACTTC
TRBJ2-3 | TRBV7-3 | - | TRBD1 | CASSPQSGTGGTDTQYF | TGTGCCAGCAGCCCACAATCCGGGACAGGGGGCACAGATACGCAGTATTTT
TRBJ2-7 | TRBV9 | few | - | CASSPSRGEQYF | TGTGCCAGCAGCCCTAGCAGGGGCGAGCAGTACTTC
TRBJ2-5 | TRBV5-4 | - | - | CASSQEGLETQYF | TGTGCCAGCAGCCAGGAGGGGTTAGAGACCCAGTACTTC
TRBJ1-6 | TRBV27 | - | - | CASSLYTGTNNSPLHF | TGTGCCAGCAGTTTATATACAGGGACGAATAATTCACCCCTCCACTTT
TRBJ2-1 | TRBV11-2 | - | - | CASSPTTSYNEQFF | TGTGCCAGCAGCCCAACGACTAGCTACAATGAGCAGTTCTTC
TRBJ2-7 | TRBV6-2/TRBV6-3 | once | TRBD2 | CASSYSRGRVADHYEQYF | TGTGCCAGCAGTTACTCGCGGGGGAGGGTGGCGGACCACTACGAGCAGTACTTC
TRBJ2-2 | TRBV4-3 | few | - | CASSQEVIAALNTGELFF | TGCGCCAGCAGCCAAGAGGTAATAGCGGCGCTGAACACCGGGGAGCTGTTTTTT
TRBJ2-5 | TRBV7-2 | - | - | CASSLAGGSGETQYF | TGTGCCAGCAGCTTAGCGGGGGGTTCGGGGGAGACCCAGTACTTC
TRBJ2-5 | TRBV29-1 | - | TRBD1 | CSVEGEISTSRQGARETQYF | TGCAGCGTTGAAGGGGAGATCTCCACCTCCAGACAGGGGGCGCGGGAGACCCAGTACTTC
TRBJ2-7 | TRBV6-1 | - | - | CASSDLGTPSGEQYF | TGTGCCAGCAGTGATCTAGGGACACCCTCTGGCGAGCAGTACTTC
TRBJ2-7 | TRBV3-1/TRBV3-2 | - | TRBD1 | CASSQAGTGGHEQYF | TGTGCCAGCAGCCAAGCCGGGACAGGGGGCCACGAGCAGTACTTC
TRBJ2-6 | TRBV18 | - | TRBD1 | CASSPWTGASGANVLTF | TGTGCCAGCTCACCATGGACAGGGGCATCTGGGGCCAACGTCCTGACTTTC